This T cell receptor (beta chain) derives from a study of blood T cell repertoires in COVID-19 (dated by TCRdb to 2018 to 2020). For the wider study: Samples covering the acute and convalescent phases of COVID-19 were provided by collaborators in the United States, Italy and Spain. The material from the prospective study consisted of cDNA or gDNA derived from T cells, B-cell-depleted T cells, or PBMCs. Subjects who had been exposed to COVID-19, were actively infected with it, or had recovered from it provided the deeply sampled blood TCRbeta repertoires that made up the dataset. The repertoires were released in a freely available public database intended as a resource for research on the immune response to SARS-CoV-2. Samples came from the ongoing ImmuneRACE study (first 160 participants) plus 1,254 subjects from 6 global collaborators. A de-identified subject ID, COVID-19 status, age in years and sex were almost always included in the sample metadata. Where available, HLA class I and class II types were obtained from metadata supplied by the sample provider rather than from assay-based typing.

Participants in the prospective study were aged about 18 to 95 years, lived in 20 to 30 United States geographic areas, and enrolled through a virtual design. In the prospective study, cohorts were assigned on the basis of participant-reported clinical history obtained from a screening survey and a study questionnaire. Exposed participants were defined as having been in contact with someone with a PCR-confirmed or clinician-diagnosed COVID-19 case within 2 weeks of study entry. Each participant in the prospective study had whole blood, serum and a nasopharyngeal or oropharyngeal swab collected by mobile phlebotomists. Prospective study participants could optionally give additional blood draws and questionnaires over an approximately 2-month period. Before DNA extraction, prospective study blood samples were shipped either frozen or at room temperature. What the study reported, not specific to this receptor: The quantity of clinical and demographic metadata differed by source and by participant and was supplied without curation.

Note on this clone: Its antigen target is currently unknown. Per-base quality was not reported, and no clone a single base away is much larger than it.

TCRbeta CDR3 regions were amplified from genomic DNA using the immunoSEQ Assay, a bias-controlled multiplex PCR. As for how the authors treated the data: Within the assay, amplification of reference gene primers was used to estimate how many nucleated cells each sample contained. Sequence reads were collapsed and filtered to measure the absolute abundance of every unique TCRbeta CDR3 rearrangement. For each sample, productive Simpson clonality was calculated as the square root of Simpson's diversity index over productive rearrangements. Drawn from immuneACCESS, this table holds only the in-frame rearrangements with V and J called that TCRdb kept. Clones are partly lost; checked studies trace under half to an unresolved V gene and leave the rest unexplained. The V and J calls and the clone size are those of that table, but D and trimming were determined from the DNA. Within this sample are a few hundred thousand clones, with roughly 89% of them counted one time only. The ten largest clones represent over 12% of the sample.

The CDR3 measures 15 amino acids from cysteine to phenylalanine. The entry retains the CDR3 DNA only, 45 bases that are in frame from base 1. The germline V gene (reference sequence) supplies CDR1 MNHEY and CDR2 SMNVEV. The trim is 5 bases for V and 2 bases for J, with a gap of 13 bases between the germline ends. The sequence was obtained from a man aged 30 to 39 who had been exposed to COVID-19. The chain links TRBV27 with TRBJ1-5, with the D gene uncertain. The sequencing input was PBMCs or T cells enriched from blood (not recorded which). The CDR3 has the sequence CASSLGVGGNQPQHF. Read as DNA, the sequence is TGTGCCAGCAGTCTCGGGGTAGGAGGCAATCAGCCCCAGCATTTT.